The rows below give T cell receptor beta chains drawn from one sample of a study of T-cell memory formation after mild COVID-19. Each CDR3 protein gets one entry after TCRdb re-called the 5' RACE reads with MiXCR. The sample gives fewer than 650,000 distinct CDR3 sequences, roughly 21% of which show up once; 7.5% to 9.5% is in the top ten. Sequenced material: PBMCs or a T cell subset sorted from them (not recorded which). These receptors originate from an adult woman who had mild COVID-19 (a few samples of this study predate the infection). Cell type and time point are not known. Both conserved end residues are part of each CDR3.

CDR3	V	J
CASSMGGIGYEQYF	TRBV19	TRBJ2-7
CASSLGQGADFQETQYF	TRBV7-9	TRBJ2-5
CASSIDSYYEQYF	TRBV5-1	TRBJ2-7
CASSPDWGGLDTEAFF	TRBV5-6	TRBJ1-1
CSRQGVGNEQFF	TRBV29-1	TRBJ2-1
CASSWATLNRGSDTEAFF	TRBV7-9	TRBJ1-1
CASSPHTGELFF	TRBV9	TRBJ2-2
CASSNRTGGVGDTQYF	TRBV6-4	TRBJ2-3
CASSYLGGRADTQYF	TRBV6-5	TRBJ2-3
CASSLVSWTGTSFRDF	TRBV7-9	TRBJ2-7
CASSLAEGLQKQYF	TRBV5-1	TRBJ2-7
CAISGGGGTSGFYEQYF	TRBV10-3	TRBJ2-7
CASSSRTSGRARSYNEQFF	TRBV7-2	TRBJ2-1
CASRGLAGGYEQYF	TRBV27	TRBJ2-7
CASSILGTGGNEQFF	TRBV19	TRBJ2-1
CASSLGQADSYGYTF	TRBV5-1	TRBJ1-2
CSARGGTGNTEAFF	TRBV20-1	TRBJ1-1
CASLDRFRGYTF	TRBV9	TRBJ1-2
CASSLGTGSSSPLHF	TRBV4-2	TRBJ1-6
CASSLVPGDTEAFF	TRBV5-4	TRBJ1-1